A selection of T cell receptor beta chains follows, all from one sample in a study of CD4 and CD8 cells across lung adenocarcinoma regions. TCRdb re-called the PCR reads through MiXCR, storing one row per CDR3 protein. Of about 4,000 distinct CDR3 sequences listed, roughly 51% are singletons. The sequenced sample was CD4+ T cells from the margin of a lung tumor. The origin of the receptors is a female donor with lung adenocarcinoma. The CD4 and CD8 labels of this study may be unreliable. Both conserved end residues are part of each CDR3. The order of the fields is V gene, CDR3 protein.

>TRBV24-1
CATSDHSGQQTQQFF
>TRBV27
CASSPLSGGETQYF
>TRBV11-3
CASSLRDINTGELFF
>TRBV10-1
CARQGAGANVLTF
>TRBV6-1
CASKGRGHNGELFF
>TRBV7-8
CASSLVAGTTYEQYF
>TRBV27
CASSLMGREAFF
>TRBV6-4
CASSVLASYNEQYF
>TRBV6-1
CASSRTSGGYEQYF
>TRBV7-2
CASRSGDRDEQFF
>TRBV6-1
CASSVAKTKELFF
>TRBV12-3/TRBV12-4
CASSLTGLGTDTQYF
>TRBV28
CASGLASPDTQYF
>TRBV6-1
CASHSWAHAQYF
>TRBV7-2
CASSLEVEGVDEQFF
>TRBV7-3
CASSLTAADTQYF
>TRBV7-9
CASSRRVSSYNEQFF
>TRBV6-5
CASSYNGPTGEQYF
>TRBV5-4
CASSLEGRAGWGKETQYF
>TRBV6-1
CASTEGPSTETQYF
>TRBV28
CASSTPTALYEQYF
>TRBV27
CASSYTSGYVSGELFF
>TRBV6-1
CASSRGSGGIETQYF
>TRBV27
CASTNLGGDGNTQYF
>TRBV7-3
CASSSWGGRTDTQYF
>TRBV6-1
CASMRTGRAQETQYF
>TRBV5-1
CASSLETGVIETQYF
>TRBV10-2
CASSAGGGGLGGNEQFF
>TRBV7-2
CASSPLFGGQNYGYTF
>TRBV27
CASRRAGGKMETQYF
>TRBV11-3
CASSVGYEQYF
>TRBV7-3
CASSRGIRDRPFF
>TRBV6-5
CASSTRTSGNYNEQYF
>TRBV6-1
CASSESTGSSYNEQFF
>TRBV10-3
CAIGSPPYEQYF
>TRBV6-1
CASSATSQKQFF
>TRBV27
CASSFGGETQYF
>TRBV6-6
CASTPGLAGGRQETQYF
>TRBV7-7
CASSLDQGVLNEQFF
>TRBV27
CASSLEGSAGGPAYNEQFF
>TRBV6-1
CASSKRRGADTQYF
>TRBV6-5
CASSYRNRLARLGEQFF
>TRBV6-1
CASSQITGVTEAFF
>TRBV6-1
CASNFELAVSNEQFF
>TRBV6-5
CASSFWTSGDSYNEQYF
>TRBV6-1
CASSPSTGQGAIAGGRGQFF
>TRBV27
CASTPSGVQETQYF
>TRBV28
CASRTVREETQYF
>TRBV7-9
CASSLRDMRYEQYF
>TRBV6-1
CASSGGGEGETQYF
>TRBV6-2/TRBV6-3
CASSYSGGGETQYF
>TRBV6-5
CASSYSGLGTDTQYF
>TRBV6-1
CASSGTGVGETQYF
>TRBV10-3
CAISVGGLTGGKIQSF
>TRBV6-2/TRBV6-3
CASSYGETQYF
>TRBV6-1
CASRGGPRYGYTF
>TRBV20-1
CSASINEQFF